Listed below are T cell receptor beta chains from one sample, sequenced in a study of shared clonotypes between healthy human individuals. Produced via immunoSEQ multiplex PCR; TCRdb's table is partial and in-frame only. The sample consists of over 850,000 clones, approximately 80% of them appearing once. The sample comprised memory CD4+ T cells from PBMCs. The receptors were sampled from a man between 18 and 35 years old in good health. Some clones in this sample may be carry-over from other donors' samples. Both conserved end residues are part of each CDR3. The D gene is left open where the match is weak. Clone size appears in some rows only: once, few, many, or a class for an expanded clone.

CDR3 protein	CDR3 DNA	J gene	V gene	D gene	clone size
CASSVEPNTEAFF	TGTGCCAGCAGCGTAGAACCGAACACTGAAGCTTTCTTT	TRBJ1-1	TRBV9	.	few
CASSSPREGSRSPLHF	TGTGCCTCAAGTTCCCCTCGGGAGGGCAGTCGTTCACCCCTCCACTTT	TRBJ1-6	TRBV11-2	.	.
CAWSGEWSPGAFF	TGTGCCTGGAGTGGCGAATGGTCCCCGGGGGCTTTCTTT	TRBJ1-1	TRBV30	.	few
CASSQDRVSYEQYF	TGTGCCAGCAGCCAAGACAGGGTCTCCTACGAGCAGTACTTC	TRBJ2-7	TRBV4-2	.	once
CASSLWGTGARAGTDTQYF	TGTGCCAGCAGTTTATGGGGGACAGGGGCGCGCGCGGGGACAGATACGCAGTATTTT	TRBJ2-3	TRBV28	TRBD1	.
CASSRDRSENYGYTF	TGTGCCAGCAGTCGGGACAGATCGGAGAACTATGGCTACACCTTC	TRBJ1-2	TRBV2	TRBD1	.
CASSLSPGTGGYQPQHF	TGTGCCAGCAGTTTATCGCCGGGAACAGGGGGCTATCAGCCCCAGCATTTT	TRBJ1-5	TRBV27	TRBD1	few
CASSIGDRSGYTF	TGTGCCAGTAGTATAGGGGACAGATCTGGCTACACCTTC	TRBJ1-2	TRBV19	TRBD1	.
CASSRGLSTDTQYF	TGCGCCAGCAGTCGGGGGCTAAGCACAGATACGCAGTATTTT	TRBJ2-3	TRBV10-2	.	.
CVSSFQAIEGFTDTQYF	TGCGTCAGCAGCTTCCAGGCAATCGAGGGTTTCACAGATACGCAGTATTTT	TRBJ2-3	TRBV5-1	.	.
CASSLLYTNTGELFF	TGTGCCAGCAGTTTACTATACACTAACACCGGGGAGCTGTTTTTT	TRBJ2-2	TRBV28	.	.
CASSTGTSGDNEQFF	TGTGCCAGCTCAACCGGGACTAGCGGAGACAATGAGCAGTTCTTC	TRBJ2-1	TRBV18	TRBD2	once
CASSEAHGGISTDTQYF	TGTGCCAGCAGTGAAGCTCATGGCGGGATCAGCACAGATACGCAGTATTTT	TRBJ2-3	TRBV6-1	.	once
CASSPGGGTFYGYTF	TGTGCCAGCTCACCAGGGGGGGGGACCTTCTATGGCTACACCTTC	TRBJ1-2	TRBV18	.	.
CASSLGQRSTGNTIYF	TGTGCCAGCTCACTGGGACAGAGATCAACTGGAAACACCATATATTTT	TRBJ1-3	TRBV18	TRBD1	.
CASSLAGGTEYGYTF	TGTGCCAGCAGCTTGGCCGGTGGGACAGAGTATGGCTACACCTTC	TRBJ1-2	TRBV5-4	TRBD1	.
CASSVGQGANEKLFF	TGCGCCAGCAGCGTAGGACAGGGCGCTAATGAAAAACTGTTTTTT	TRBJ1-4	TRBV5-1	TRBD1	.
CASSARQAPSNQPQHF	TGTGCCAGCAGTGCCCGACAGGCCCCGAGCAATCAGCCCCAGCATTTT	TRBJ1-5	TRBV6-1	.	.
CASSWGLAGGQETQYF	TGTGCCAGCAGCTGGGGACTAGCGGGAGGACAAGAGACCCAGTACTTC	TRBJ2-5	TRBV5-6	TRBD2	.
CASTPQGQGRHYTF	TGTGCCAGTACCCCCCAGGGACAGGGGAGACACTACACCTTC	TRBJ1-2	TRBV19	TRBD1	.
CASSPGRTGGETQYF	TGTGCCAGCAGCCCCGGTCGGACAGGGGGAGAGACCCAGTACTTC	TRBJ2-5	TRBV7-3	TRBD1	.
CASSQDARGNSPLHF	TGCGCCAGCAGCCAAGATGCCAGGGGGAATTCACCCCTCCACTTT	TRBJ1-6	TRBV4-3	TRBD1	.
CASSPPRRGRGEAFF	TGTGCCAGCAGCCCACCCCGCAGGGGCCGGGGTGAAGCTTTCTTT	TRBJ1-1	TRBV28	.	once
CASSPLSGRAEQETQYF	TGTGCCAGCAGCCCCCTTAGCGGAAGGGCGGAACAAGAGACCCAGTACTTC	TRBJ2-5	TRBV7-9	.	.
CSVQTGTGNYEQYF	TGCAGCGTCCAGACGGGGACAGGGAATTACGAGCAGTACTTC	TRBJ2-7	TRBV29-1	TRBD1	.
CASSVWNSGYNEQFF	TGTGCCAGCAGCGTATGGAACAGTGGCTACAATGAGCAGTTCTTC	TRBJ2-1	TRBV9	.	.
CASSQLASSYNEQFF	TGTGCCAGCAGCCAACTAGCGAGCTCCTACAATGAGCAGTTCTTC	TRBJ2-1	TRBV7-9	TRBD2	.
CASSQGILVGNTQYF	TGTGCCAGCAGCCAAGGAATACTGGTTGGGAATACGCAGTATTTT	TRBJ2-3	TRBV14	.	.
CASKTGLVIDEQYF	TGTGCCAGCAAAACAGGGCTAGTAATCGACGAGCAGTACTTC	TRBJ2-7	TRBV6-6	.	.
CASRQGQGVFDGYTF	TGTGCCAGCAGGCAGGGACAGGGGGTTTTTGATGGCTACACCTTC	TRBJ1-2	TRBV6-5	TRBD1	.
CASSAGLLSGNTIYF	TGTGCCAGCAGCGCTGGACTCCTCTCTGGAAACACCATATATTTT	TRBJ1-3	TRBV7-2	.	.
CASSLSWGNTEAFF	TGTGCCAGTAGTCTCAGTTGGGGGAACACTGAAGCTTTCTTT	TRBJ1-1	TRBV19	.	.
CASSQDRNTEAFF	TGTGCCAGCAGCCAGGACAGGAACACTGAAGCTTTCTTT	TRBJ1-1	TRBV11-1	.	few
CASSLFPTGKGNQETQYF	TGTGCCAGCAGCTTGTTTCCGACAGGGAAGGGGAACCAAGAGACCCAGTACTTC	TRBJ2-5	TRBV5-6	TRBD1	few
CASSPGTATYNEQFF	TGTGCCAGCAGCCCCGGGACAGCCACCTACAATGAGCAGTTCTTC	TRBJ2-1	TRBV4-2	TRBD1	.
CASIPLSGSREQFF	TGTGCCAGCATCCCGCTGAGCGGGAGTCGTGAGCAGTTCTTC	TRBJ2-1	TRBV27	TRBD2	.
CASSLGTGYDGQYF	TGTGCCAGCAGCTTAGGGACAGGTTACGATGGGCAGTACTTC	TRBJ2-7	TRBV7-9	TRBD1	.
CASSTLTGGYGYTF	TGTGCCAGCAGCACACTAACGGGGGGCTATGGCTACACCTTC	TRBJ1-2	TRBV6-5	.	.
CASSHMGQGSGYTF	TGTGCCAGCAGCCACATGGGACAGGGAAGCGGCTACACCTTC	TRBJ1-2	TRBV14	TRBD1	.
CAISESGGESTDTQYF	TGTGCCATCAGTGAGTCGGGCGGCGAAAGCACAGATACGCAGTATTTT	TRBJ2-3	TRBV10-3	.	.
CASSYGTGTSYEQYF	TGTGCCAGCAGTTATGGAACGGGCACTTCCTACGAGCAGTACTTC	TRBJ2-7	TRBV6-5	.	.
CASSLAFGETQYF	TGCGCCAGCAGCTTGGCCTTTGGAGAGACCCAGTACTTC	TRBJ2-5	TRBV5-1	.	.
CASSRTGTFDGYTF	TGTGCCAGTAGTAGGACAGGGACCTTCGATGGCTACACCTTC	TRBJ1-2	TRBV19	TRBD1	.
CAGGDGQPQHF	TGTGCCGGGGGGGACGGTCAGCCCCAGCATTTT	TRBJ1-5	TRBV6-1	.	many
CASSQDSYGYTF	TGTGCCAGCAGCCAAGACAGCTATGGCTACACCTTC	TRBJ1-2	TRBV6-6	.	.
CASWGGNTDTQYF	TGTGCCAGTTGGGGCGGGAATACAGATACGCAGTATTTT	TRBJ2-3	TRBV19	.	.
CASSLSARVNTGELFF	TGTGCCAGCAGTTTGAGCGCCAGGGTGAACACCGGGGAGCTGTTTTTT	TRBJ2-2	TRBV6-5	.	.
CASRDTGMYQPQHF	TGTGCCAGCAGGGATACAGGGATGTATCAGCCCCAGCATTTT	TRBJ1-5	TRBV28	.	.